This entry is about one T cell receptor (beta chain). This clonotype was counted only a few times. Its cognate antigen has yet to be identified. No base quality information exists; no much larger clone differs at one position. The library was prepared using 5' RACE. The sequencing machine was a NextSeq 500. In the TCR library protocol, unique molecular identifiers were attached to individual cDNA molecules to correct for PCR bias and sequencing error. Sequencing covered both TCR alpha and beta chains, and within each sample the abundances of alpha and beta sequences were tightly co-correlated. Processing in the source paper ran as follows. Decombinator V4 was used to perform V gene, J gene and CDR3 annotation of TCR sequences. Expanded TCRs were defined as changing significantly between any two time points under a Poisson model with p below 0.0001. TCR abundances were normalised to the total number of TCRs sequenced per sample and expressed as counts per million. MAIT TCRs were defined by TRAV1-2 paired with TRAJ12, TRAJ20 or TRAJ33, and iNKT TCRs by TRAV10 paired with TRAJ18. VDJdb, accessed 1 November 2021, was searched for CMV, EBV and SARS-CoV-2 annotated TCRs, with TCRs annotated for multiple antigens excluded. The raw public reads went through TCRdb reprocessing: fastp at Q25, MiXCR clone calling, in-frame beta chains kept. Rows with a matching CDR3 protein are joined into one entry that keeps the most common DNA and genes. TCRdb's processing, not the study's, gives the V and J calls here. The sample has 65,000 to 95,000 distinct CDR3 sequences on record, more than 13% of them singletons. The leading ten clones occupy approximately 11% of the sample.

The study was a case-control design nested within a healthcare worker cohort in London, UK, with weekly nasopharyngeal swab PCR tests and blood sampling. Healthcare workers were recruited between 23 and 31 March 2020, during the week of the UK lockdown, and were followed weekly for up to roughly 15 weeks. This entry comes from a study of early T cells in non-severe SARS-CoV-2 infection (dated by TCRdb to the early 2020s). As for the study more broadly: TCR sequencing used bulk RNA from unsorted whole blood, so alpha and beta chains could not be paired.

General study outcomes and caveats: Matching against VDJdb was skewed toward anti-spike CD8 responses, likely underestimated virus-specific expansions, and missed private and CD4 specificities.

From the germline V gene (reference sequence), CDR1 is DFQATT and CDR2 is SNEGSKA. Compared with germline, V lacks 5 bases and J lacks 0 bases; bases without a gene match: 6. Taken from cysteine to phenylalanine, the CDR3 has 16 residues. The entry retains the CDR3 DNA only, 48 bases that are in frame from base 1. Sequenced: whole blood. The chain is made from TRBV20-1 and TRBJ2-7; 14 central bases correspond to TRBD2. This receptor was obtained from an adult who was a healthcare worker with PCR-confirmed SARS-CoV-2 infection or an uninfected control (not recorded which). In nucleotides, the sequence is TGCAGTGCTCGCGGACTAGCGGGGGGCCCCTCCTACGAGCAGTACTTC. This yields the protein CSARGLAGGPSYEQYF.